This T cell receptor beta chain was recovered during a study of blood T cell repertoires in COVID-19. Study summary: Both acute and convalescent COVID-19 samples were obtained from the United States, Italy and Spain. T cells, B-cell-depleted T cells, or PBMCs supplied cDNA or gDNA.

Under the authors' procedure: Counts of nucleated cells, estimated from reference gene primer amplification, were obtained. TCRdb's copy holds only in-frame clones and misses some; the assay was immunoSEQ multiplex PCR. V and J calls and clone size are as listed in that table; D and trimming were resolved from the DNA. Of fewer than 250,000 clones listed, around 84% are singletons. V lost 0 bases, J lost 7 bases, and 6 bases stayed unmatched. The CDR3 spans 15 residues. Germline V gene sequence: CDR1 MNHEY, CDR2 SVGAGI. The sequenced sample consisted of peripheral blood. This clonotype was sampled from a man aged 55 to 70 with acute or convalescent COVID-19. The chain carries TRBV6-5 and TRBJ1-5; TRBD1 matches 7 bases. In DNA form, the CDR3 reads TGTGCCAGCAGTTACTCGAACAGGGGAGGACAGCCCCAGCATTTT. Its protein is CASSYSNRGGQPQHF.